This T cell receptor beta chain was obtained from a study of T cell responses to AZD1222 COVID-19 vaccine. Libraries were prepared by immunoSEQ multiplex PCR; TCRdb keeps only in-frame clonotypes and omits some of them. Among 90,000 to 100,000 clones listed, roughly 90% were seen once. The germline gives CDR1 LNHDA, CDR2 SQIVND (reference sequence). The V end lost 10 bases, the J end lost 4 bases, and 16 bases lay between the germline ends. This CDR3 has 14 amino acids. The rearrangement links TRBV19 to TRBJ2-2, with D unresolved. This TCR came from an adult in good health. Source: peripheral blood, taken on day 0 of AZD1222 vaccination. CDR3 sequence (DNA): TGTGCCACCAGCGCGGTAGGTCTCACCGGGGAGCTGTTTTTT. The encoded protein is CATSAVGLTGELFF.